The present TCR beta chain was sequenced within a study of T cell responses to AZD1222 COVID-19 vaccine (dated by TCRdb to the early 2020s). Turning to the overall study: Because spike-specific TCR depth and breadth did not differ between the two schedules, AZD1222 recipients who got a second dose at roughly 4 weeks were pooled with those who got a second dose at roughly 12 weeks. A total of 233 trial participants underwent TCR sequencing, of whom about 210 had received two doses of AZD1222 and about 26 had received two doses of the MenACWY control vaccine. Trial participants were enrolled by age into subgroups of 18-55, 56-69 and 70-plus years, and around 140, 26 and 57 TCR-sequenced participants, respectively, were included in these subgroups.

The CDR3 regions of human TCRbeta chains were analyzed by immunosequencing. On the study's bioinformatics: TCRs in the repertoires were matched against a reference library of SARS-CoV-2-specific TCRs that had been generated with the MIRA antigen-specificity platform. Breadth meant the fraction of unique TCRs that were SARS-CoV-2-associated, whereas depth meant the fraction of total T cells that were SARS-CoV-2-associated. Each spike-specific TCR was assigned to its reactive spike region and to a CD4 or CD8 class using the MIRA data. Log10-transformed breadth and depth values were compared by one-way ANOVA with Sidak's multiple comparisons tests. TCRdb carries this immuneACCESS record with in-frame sequences only. Its versions omit some clonotypes, under half of them owing to an unresolved V gene in the studies checked, with the rest unexplained. V and J calls and clone size are given by that table; D and trimming were obtained from the DNA. For this sample there are about 150,000 clones; 90% to 95% appear just once. The ten largest clonotypes hold 5% of the sample.

Note on this clone: There is no known antigen for this receptor. No much larger clone is present one base from it, and per-base qualities are unavailable.

The sample's time point, from its label and the paper: baseline before first vaccination. The vaccinee samples were drawn from two UK trials, COV001 and COV002, one of which was a single-blind randomized controlled phase 2/3 trial testing AZD1222 (ChAdOx1 nCoV-19) in healthy adults. For TCRbeta chain sequencing, PBMC samples from trial participants were taken at day 0 and at day 28 after the second dose. CDR1 LNHDA and CDR2 SQIVND were looked up in the germline V gene (reference sequence). V loses 10 bases, J loses 6 bases, and the germline ends lie 18 bases apart. The CDR3 contains 13 residues, cysteine and phenylalanine counted. This entry keeps only the CDR3 DNA: 39 bases, framed from base 1. Overall study results and their limits: Nearly half of unique spike-specific TCRs reportedly recognized epitopes outside regions mutated in the B.1.351 and B.1.1.7 variants. In the small 56-69-year group, the increase in depth fell short of significance, most likely because of low power. Because no day 14 peak-response samples were available, repertoires were characterized only after the peak T cell response. Vaccine-associated CD4 TCRs spanned the whole spike protein, with dominant responses in regions 160-218 and 743-854. After two AZD1222 doses, spike-specific TCR breadth and depth were significantly higher than at day 0 and than in MenACWY recipients. Most participants were white British and females outnumbered males, and the authors suggested that clonal diversity may have been underestimated. Conclusions about previously exposed vaccinees were limited because only six AZD1222 recipients were SARS-CoV-2 seropositive at baseline.

The sequencing here drew on peripheral blood, taken on day 0 of AZD1222 vaccination. This sequence uses TRBV19 and TRBJ1-2, and possibly TRBD1, on 5 matching bases. This TCR derives from an adult in good health. The DNA reads TGTGCCACTTCTCCGGGGGGTTTCAATGGCTACACCTTC. Its product reads: CATSPGGFNGYTF.